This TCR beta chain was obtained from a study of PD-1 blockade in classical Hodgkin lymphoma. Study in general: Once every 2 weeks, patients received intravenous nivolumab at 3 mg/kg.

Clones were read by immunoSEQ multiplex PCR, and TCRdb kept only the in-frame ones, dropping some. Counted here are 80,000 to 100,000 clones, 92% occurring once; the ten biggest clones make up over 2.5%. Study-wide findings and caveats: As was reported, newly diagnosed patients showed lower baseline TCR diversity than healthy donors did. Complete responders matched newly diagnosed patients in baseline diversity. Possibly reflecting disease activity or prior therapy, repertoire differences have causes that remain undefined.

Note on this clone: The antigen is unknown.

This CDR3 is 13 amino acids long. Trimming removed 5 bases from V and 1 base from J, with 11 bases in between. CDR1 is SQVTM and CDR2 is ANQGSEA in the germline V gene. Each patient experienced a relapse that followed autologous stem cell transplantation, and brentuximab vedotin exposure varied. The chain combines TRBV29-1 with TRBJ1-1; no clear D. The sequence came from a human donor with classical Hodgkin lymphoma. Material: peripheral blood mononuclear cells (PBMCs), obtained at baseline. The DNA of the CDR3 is TGCAGCGTTCCGGGCAGAAAGAACACTGAAGCTTTCTTT. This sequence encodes CSVPGRKNTEAFF.